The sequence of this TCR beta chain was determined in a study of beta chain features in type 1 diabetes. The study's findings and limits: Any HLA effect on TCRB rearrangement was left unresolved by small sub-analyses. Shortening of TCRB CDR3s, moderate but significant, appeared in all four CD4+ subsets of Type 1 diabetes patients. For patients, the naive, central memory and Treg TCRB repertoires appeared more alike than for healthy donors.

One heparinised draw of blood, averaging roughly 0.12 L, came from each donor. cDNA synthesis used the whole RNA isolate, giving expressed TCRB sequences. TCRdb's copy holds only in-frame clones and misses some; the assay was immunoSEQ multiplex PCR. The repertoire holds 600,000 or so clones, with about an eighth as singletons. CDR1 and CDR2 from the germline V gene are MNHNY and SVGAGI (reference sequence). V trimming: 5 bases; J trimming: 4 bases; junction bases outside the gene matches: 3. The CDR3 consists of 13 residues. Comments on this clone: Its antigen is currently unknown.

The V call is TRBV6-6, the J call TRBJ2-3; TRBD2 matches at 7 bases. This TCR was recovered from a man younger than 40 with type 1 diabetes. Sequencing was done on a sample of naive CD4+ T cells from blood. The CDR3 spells CASSSGAPDTQYF. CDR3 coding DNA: TGTGCCAGCAGTAGCGGGGCCCCAGATACGCAGTATTTT.